Each of the 18 T cell receptor beta chains below was sequenced from the same sample in a study of Graves' ophthalmopathy and Graves' hyperthyroidism. Amplification from RNA transcripts yielded the TCR beta CDR3 regions. HTBI primers were used in a first-round RT-PCR, which preceded a second-round multiplex PCR. TCRdb ran MiXCR on the multiplex PCR reads and lists one entry per CDR3 protein. Of 150,000 or so distinct CDR3 sequences in the sample, 39% are singletons; the top ten hold around 8.9%. Specimen: peripheral blood. The source of these receptors is a man aged 25 to 40 with Graves' ophthalmopathy.

This clonotype was found many times. J is TRBJ1-2 and V is TRBV20-1; 8 positions agree with TRBD1. The CDR3 runs to 15 residues. After removal of 6 bases from V and 8 bases from J, the junction contained 17 bases not matched to a gene. Germline V lookup: CDR1 DFQATT, CDR2 SNEGSKA (reference sequence). Here the CDR3 reads CSAQKIGQGGYGYTF. The CDR3 DNA sequence: TGCAGTGCCCAAAAGATCGGACAGGGAGGTTACGGCTACACCTTC.

The V call is TRBV28, the J call TRBJ1-5, with D possibly being TRBD1 (5 bases). V was trimmed by 7 bases and J by 6 bases, leaving 13 bases between them. The germline CDR1 and CDR2 sequences are MDHEN and SYDVKM. This CDR3 contains 13 residues. CDR3 sequence: CASKVGVAQPQHF. DNA for the CDR3: TGTGCCAGCAAGGTAGGGGTCGCTCAGCCCCAGCATTTT.

The gene calls are TRBV12-3 or TRBV12-4 and TRBJ1-3; tentative D call: TRBD1 (6 bases). V lost 8 bases, J lost 0 bases, and 11 bases lay in between. The CDR3 is made up of 14 amino acids. The CDR3 nucleotides are TGTGCCAGCGGGGGGCGTTCCTCTGGAAACACCATATATTTT. Amino acids: CASGGRSSGNTIYF.

This clonotype showed up many times. A much larger clone sits a single nucleotide away, making a read error possible. The rearrangement joins TRBV19 to TRBJ2-6; no clear D gene. The length of the CDR3 is 16 residues. Trimming left V 7 bases short and J 1 base short, with 14 bases between. The germline V gene encodes CDR1 LNHDA and CDR2 SQIVND (reference sequence). In DNA form, the CDR3 reads TGTGCCAGTAATACGCCAGCCATATCTGGGGCCAACGTCCTGACTTTC. This codes for CASNTPAISGANVLTF.

The chain couples TRBV28 to TRBJ2-7, with 10 positions matching TRBD2. CDR1 is MDHEN and CDR2 is SYDVKM in the germline V gene. CDR3 length: 16 residues. The J segment lost 2 bases and the V segment lost 5 bases, leaving 9 bases of the junction unmatched. Here the CDR3 reads CASSPIRTSGTYEQYF. CDR3 coding DNA: TGTGCCAGCAGTCCCATTAGGACTAGCGGCACCTACGAGCAGTACTTC.

V is TRBV28 and J is TRBJ1-2; D gene uncertain. Between the trimmed V and J ends, which lost 7 bases and 5 bases, there was a span of 17 bases. Germline V CDR1 and CDR2: MDHEN, SYDVKM. The CDR3 runs 14 residues. CDR3 in amino acids: CASTSGGRLYGYTF. The DNA for the CDR3 is TGTGCCAGCACCTCCGGAGGCAGACTTTATGGCTACACCTTC.

This chain connects TRBV6-1 to TRBJ2-5; TRBD1 might be the D (6 bases). The V and J ends lost 9 bases and 1 base respectively, with 18 bases between them. There are 15 residues in the CDR3. The germline V gene has CDR1 MNHNS and CDR2 SASEGT. CDR3 region: CASTFSTGIQETQYF. The CDR3 nucleotides are TGTGCCAGTACCTTCTCAACAGGGATCCAAGAGACCCAGTACTTC.

Many counts were recorded for this clonotype. The chain uses TRBV10-3 and TRBJ2-7, with 7 bases aligning to TRBD1. Germline-derived CDR1 and CDR2 are ENHRY and SYGVKD. The V gene end was trimmed by 5 bases and the J gene end by 4 bases; junction bases not matched to a gene: 11. The CDR3 is made up of 15 amino acids. CDR3 sequence: CAISPIVGQAYEQYF. CDR3 DNA: TGTGCCATCAGTCCCATAGTAGGACAGGCGTACGAGCAGTACTTC.

This clonotype was recorded many times. A much larger clone lies one base from this, so it may be a read error. The CDR3 does not end in the conserved phenylalanine or tryptophan, so this is likely a read error. V and J are TRBV6-2 or TRBV6-3 and TRBJ2-7; 7 bases are shared with TRBD2. The CDR3 runs to 14 residues. J gave up 2 bases and V 2 bases, and 3 bases lay outside the gene matches. CDR1 and CDR2 (germline): MNHEY, SVGEGT. Here the CDR3 DNA reads TGTGCCAGCAGTTACGGGCGGGAGACCTACGAGCAGTACTAC. Its protein is CASSYGRETYEQYY.

This clonotype was picked up many times. The chain is built from TRBV28 and TRBJ2-7; 12 nucleotides align to TRBD2. Germline-derived CDR1 and CDR2 are MDHEN and SYDVKM. The CDR3 has 16 residues. Trimming took 3 bases from V and 5 from J; bases not matched to a gene: 8. DNA for the CDR3: TGTGCCAGCAGTTTGCTTGTGAGACTAGCGGGGGACGAGCAGTACTTC. Translating it yields CASSLLVRLAGDEQYF.

The chain carries TRBV6-4 and TRBJ2-5; either TRBD1 or TRBD2 may fit D (5 bases each). CDR3 length equals 15 residues. V was pared by 5 bases and J by 5 bases, with 18 bases between. The V gene's germline CDR1 is MRHNA and CDR2 SNTAGT. This chain's CDR3 is CASSRQTWDGETQYF. The CDR3 nucleotides are TGTGCCAGCAGTCGACAGACCTGGGACGGGGAGACCCAGTACTTC.

This clonotype was recorded many times. V usage is TRBV4-1 and J usage is TRBJ2-7; the match to TRBD2 covers 11 bases. In germline, CDR1 is MGHRA, CDR2 YSYEKL. The CDR3 contains 15 residues. J lost 3 bases, V lost 3 bases, and 4 bases had no gene match. The CDR3 DNA reads as TGCGCCAGCAGCCACTTAGGACTAGCGGGCTACGAGCAGTACTTC. Amino acids: CASSHLGLAGYEQYF.

This clonotype was observed at least ten times. This CDR3 is missing its conserved last phenylalanine or tryptophan, likely due to a read error. This chain uses TRBV9 with TRBJ2-7; D is perhaps TRBD1 or TRBD2 (5 bases each). CDR1 and CDR2 from the germline V gene are SGDLS and YYNGEE. CDR3 length: 14 amino acids. Trimming pared 4 bases from V and 2 bases from J, leaving 13 bases between. The CDR3 sequence: CASSPVGTTYEQYL. CDR3 bases: TGTGCCAGCAGCCCGGTTGGGACCACCTACGAGCAGTACCTC.

In DNA form, the CDR3 reads TGTGCCAGCAGTGTCCTACAAGAGACCCAGTACTTC. This codes for CASSVLQETQYF. The chain employs TRBV12-3 or TRBV12-4 and TRBJ2-5; the D is unclear. V dropped 5 bases and J dropped 2 bases, with 6 bases sitting between them. The CDR3 is 12 residues long.

This clonotype was observed many times. This chain connects TRBV12-5 to TRBJ2-5; D perhaps matches TRBD1 (6 bases). Per germline, CDR1 LGHNT and CDR2 FRNRAP. There are 15 residues in the CDR3. V was cut by 5 bases and J by 2 bases, with 15 bases left in between. Written as DNA, the CDR3 is TGTGCTAGTGGTCCAGGGGACACTATTCAAGAGACCCAGTACTTC. It specifies CASGPGDTIQETQYF.

In this sample, this clonotype turned up many times. The chain recombines TRBV7-3 with TRBJ1-2; tentatively, D is TRBD1 (5 bases). V lost 3 bases to trimming and J lost 6 bases, with 11 bases between them. The germline CDR1 and CDR2 sequences are SGHTA and FQGTGA. The CDR3 length is 13 residues. CDR3 nucleotide sequence: TGTGCCAGCAGCTTCCGCCAGGGCCATGGCTACACCTTC. This gives the protein CASSFRQGHGYTF.

The chain couples TRBV5-1 to TRBJ1-1; perhaps TRBD1 as D (5 bases). The V gene's germline CDR1 is SGHRS and CDR2 YFSETQ. V lost 0 bases to trimming and J lost 7 bases, with 13 bases between them. This CDR3 is 14 amino acids long. CDR3 amino acids: CASSLDRGYGEAFF. The CDR3 nucleotides are TGCGCCAGCAGCTTGGATAGGGGCTATGGTGAAGCTTTCTTT.

V and J are TRBV20-1 and TRBJ1-5; 8 nucleotides line up with TRBD1. Germline V lookup: CDR1 DFQATT, CDR2 SNEGSKA (reference sequence). The CDR3 length is 17 residues. Trimming removed 1 base from V and 6 bases from J; junction bases left unmatched: 14. This CDR3 reads CSARVPSDRGNLQPQHF. The CDR3 DNA reads TGCAGTGCTAGAGTGCCCTCTGACAGGGGAAACCTTCAGCCCCAGCATTTT.